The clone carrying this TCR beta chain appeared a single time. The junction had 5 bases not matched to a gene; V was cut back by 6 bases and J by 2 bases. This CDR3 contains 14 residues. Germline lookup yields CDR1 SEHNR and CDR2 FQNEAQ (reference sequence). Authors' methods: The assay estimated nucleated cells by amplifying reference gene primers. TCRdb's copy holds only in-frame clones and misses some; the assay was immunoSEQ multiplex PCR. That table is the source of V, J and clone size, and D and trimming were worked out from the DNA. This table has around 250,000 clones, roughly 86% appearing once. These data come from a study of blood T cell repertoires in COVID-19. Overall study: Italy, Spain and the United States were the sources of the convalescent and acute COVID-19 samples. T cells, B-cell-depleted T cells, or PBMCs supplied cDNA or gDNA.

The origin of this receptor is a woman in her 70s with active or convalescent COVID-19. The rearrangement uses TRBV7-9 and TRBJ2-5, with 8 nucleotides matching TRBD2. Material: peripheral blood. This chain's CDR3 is CASSRTSHQETQYF. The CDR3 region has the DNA TGTGCCAGCAGTCGGACTAGCCATCAAGAGACCCAGTACTTC.